Given below is one TCR beta chain in context. It has no known antigen specificity. No base quality values were provided; no much bigger clone lies one nucleotide off. The data were obtained in a study of cytomegalovirus exposure and HLA in healthy donors (dated by TCRdb to about 2017). Regarding the research as a whole: In an earlier analysis of about 560 of the donors, 250 to 350 Gb of sequence data and some 100 million unique TCR beta sequences from about 190 million T cells were reported. Among some 410 genotyped donors of the cohort, an average of approximately 240,000 unique TCR beta nucleotide sequences was sequenced per donor, of which approximately 19% were non-productive. Roughly 300 gigabases of sequencing data and 70 million to 100 million unique TCR sequences made up an early release that covered under 750 HLA-typed donors. The study profiled the T cell repertoires of hundreds of subjects by immunosequencing and related them to cytomegalovirus serostatus. To decide whether each TCR beta V gene segment behaved as functional or pseudogenic, an earlier analysis of approximately 590 of the donors relied on high-throughput TCR beta sequencing. Of the approximately 400 genotyped donors, less than 90% were placed in the genetic ancestry cluster associated with self-reported Caucasian donors. Both class I and class II loci were covered by HLA typing, at four-digit resolution. Because of strong linkage in the cohort, 5 or 6 DR-DQ haplotypes were treated as single units for association and clustering. In addition to the first cohort of 650 to 750 subjects, a separate validation cohort of over 90 different subjects was used. A later analysis re-analyzed previously published TCR beta repertoires from 500 to 700 donors and added high-resolution HLA genotyping to study TCR occurrence patterns. The aim of the study was to test whether cataloging public T cell receptors could identify signatures of past pathogen exposure. A later genetic analysis used genome-wide SNP genotypes for 398 of the 666 donors, treating that subset as a discovery cohort. To predict cytomegalovirus infection status, the study brought together high-throughput TCR immunosequencing, statistical association of individual TCRs with disease status, and machine learning. Every discovery cohort repertoire had been produced on one sequencing platform. In the later analysis, no new phenotypic data were used to find candidate immune exposures; instead, reliance was placed on TCR beta sequences and their occurrence across donors. Donor age, sex, ethnicity and CMV serostatus were compiled together with the repertoire data. The number of donors typed differed by locus, with roughly 620-630 for A, B, C, DRB1 and DQB1, more than 500 for DQA1, 600 to 610 for DPA1, and about 450 for DPB1. General study outcomes and caveats: Immune exposure information for the cohort was limited to CMV serostatus. It was suggested by the authors that the approach could potentially be generalized to other disease states and immunological phenotypes. A cluster of highly shared sequence variants was judged likely to be a technical artifact of the sequencing pipeline. Only TCR beta chains were sequenced in this cohort, and the absence of alpha or paired-chain data limited detectable features. A later analysis reported that several top co-occurrence clusters appeared linked to parvovirus B19, influenza, CMV and Epstein-Barr virus. The presence/absence analyses assumed that sequencing depth was roughly uniform across donors, and that assumption may not be true. When HLA alleles, especially DR and DQ, strongly co-occurred, TCR associations were difficult to assign to individual alleles. Compared with the roughly 600-donor mean, donors in an Asian-associated ancestry cluster had fewer N-insertions in productive TCRs, according to a later genetic analysis. In a later analysis, TCR association rates were found to vary across HLA loci, with the most associated TCRs seen for DRB1 alleles and the fewest for HLA-C alleles. In a later genetic analysis, a missense DCLRE1C variant was associated with V-gene and J-gene trimming of TCR beta chains, and the association was replicated in an independent cohort. Most TCR sequences were observed very rarely across donors, whereas some public TCRs were present in many individuals. Specific HLA alleles were associated with 15,000 to 20,000 TCR beta sequences at a false discovery rate of 0.05 in a later analysis. A later analysis found that HLA-associated TCR beta chains were more clonally expanded and had lower generation probabilities than equally common non-associated chains. Linkage disequilibrium might explain the correlated functional status among segregating V segments, but an unknown experimental factor could not be excluded. Three of the identified cytomegalovirus-associated TCR beta chains were confirmed in vitro to be specific for cytomegalovirus antigens. The classifier was reported to diagnose cytomegalovirus status with high specificity and sensitivity in both the original and validation cohorts. In a later analysis, most CMV-associated TCR beta chains were found to appear HLA-restricted, with HLA associations seemingly driven largely by CMV exposure. Broadly in line with IMGT annotations, most TCR beta V segments showed up in productive rearrangements about 87% or about 30% of the time in an earlier analysis of 450 to 750 of the donors. The study gave a list of under 200 TCR beta chains associated with cytomegalovirus. A further reported finding was that TCR beta sequences accurately predicted the HLA-A and HLA-B alleles for most subjects in the first cohort. Because HLA typing was unavailable for some donors at each locus, only the typed subset was used in association tests. Because counts were too low, about 15 rarely observed V segments, including chromosome 9 orphons, were left out of the earlier analysis of over 550 of the donors.

The cohort was made up of several hundred healthy bone marrow donors. Cohort members were all nominally healthy when sampled, although unrecorded immune exposures were likely present. The donor was CMV seronegative and was included in the group of about 400 seronegative cohort members. A peripheral blood sample was provided by each donor, and peripheral blood mononuclear cells were used for TCR beta sequencing. The Qiagen DNeasy Blood Extraction Kit was used to extract genomic DNA from the blood cell samples. The library relied on the immunoSEQ multiplex PCR assay. For the multiplex PCR, a mixture combining 60 forward primers for TCR Vbeta segments and 13 reverse primers for TCR Jbeta segments was used. Amplification of the CDR3 region of rearranged TCR beta genes was performed with a multiplex PCR assay on genomic DNA. Amplified TCR beta libraries were sequenced as 87-base-pair reads on the Illumina HiSeq System. Under the source paper's analysis protocol: A later analysis counted approximately 74 million unique TCR beta chains across the 550 to 750 repertoires, and 9 million to 14 million of these chains were shared by at least two donors. Raw reads were error-corrected and collapsed into unique sequences with a nearest-neighbor algorithm that merged closely related sequences to remove PCR and sequencing errors. CDR3 sequences were aligned to IMGT reference sequences to assign V, D and J gene segments. Each retained sequence needed at least a six-nucleotide match to both a V gene segment and a J gene segment. A rearrangement was called productive if the CDR3 had no stop codons and remained in frame with V and J, and every other rearrangement was called non-productive. Following IMGT convention, CDR3 was defined as the stretch from the second conserved V-encoded cysteine to the conserved J-encoded phenylalanine. The earlier analysis of 500 to 600 of the donors excluded sequences that lacked an unambiguous match to a single V gene segment. In an earlier analysis of approximately 610 of the donors, V segments were called functional above 56.7% productive rearrangements and were called segregating when the between-donor standard deviation exceeded 5%. A statistical classification framework was built to diagnose cytomegalovirus status from the catalog of TCR beta chain sequences. V and J gene assignment, in a later analysis, came from comparing TCR nucleotide sequences with IMGT/GENE-DB human TR gene sequences. In a later analysis, CDR3 sequences and most-parsimonious VDJ recombination scenarios were assigned using the TCRdist pipeline. In a later analysis, each TCR beta chain was defined by its CDR3 amino acid sequence together with its V-gene family, and reads without a unique V-gene family were excluded. In a later analysis, approximately 640 highly shared, low-generation-probability nucleotide sequences were removed to address suspected cross-contamination and a sequencing artifact. In a later analysis, a clonal expansion index was calculated for each public chain from normalized within-repertoire ranks of inferred template counts. A later analysis computed generation probabilities with a VDJ recombination model fitted to out-of-frame rearrangements, and checked the results against IGoR. Hypergeometric tests were used in a later analysis to score TCR-TCR, TCR-HLA and TCR-CMV co-occurrence, with a repertoire-size bias correction applied to the TCR pairs. To estimate false discovery rates, a later analysis permuted the HLA or CMV assignments 20 times. In a later analysis, co-occurring TCRs were grouped using DBSCAN, and TCRdist sequence similarity was added for clustering within HLA-allele-positive subsets. Repertoires with fewer than 30,000 or more than 120,000 public chains were left out of co-occurrence clustering, as were four to six repertoires with anomalous nucleotide sharing. As stored in TCRdb, this immuneACCESS dataset retains in-frame rearrangements with V and J assigned. A fraction of the clones does not appear; measured against another copy, unresolved V genes explain less than half of the discrepancy, and the remainder lacks a known reason. V and J calls and clone size are given by that table; D and trimming were obtained from the DNA. Counted in this sample were about 230,000 clones; around 80% of them appeared once. The ten largest make up about 0.47% of the sample.

The clonotype was recovered from a boy aged 5-17 years in good health and CMV-seronegative. The sequenced sample was PBMCs.

The bases read TGTGCCAGCAGTCCAGGGAAACCCTATGGCTACACCTTC. It translates to CASSPGKPYGYTF. In this chain, TRBV6-5 is recombined with TRBJ1-2; TRBD1 is possibly the D segment (5 matching bases). The CDR3 holds 13 amino acids from the cysteine to the phenylalanine. Only CDR3 DNA remains: 39 bases, in frame from the first base. The germline V gene sets CDR1 to MNHEY and CDR2 to SVGAGI. Relative to germline, V is 5 bases shorter and J is 4 bases shorter, with 11 bases between their ends.